Given below is one T cell receptor (beta chain) in context. MiXCR, applied by TCRdb to the RT-PCR reads, yields one record per CDR3 protein. The sample has almost 700,000 distinct CDR3 sequences; 14% are singletons. The CDR3 length is 14 residues. Looked up from germline, CDR1 is MGHRA and CDR2 is YSYEKL. V shed 5 bases and J 4 bases; nucleotides not matched to a gene: 7. The chain has TRBV4-1 and TRBJ1-2; 7 bases match TRBD1. Sample: memory CD4+ T cells from blood. The sequence derives from a female donor in good health, serving as a healthy control. CDR3: CASSSRTGPYGYTF. In nucleotides, the CDR3 is TGCGCCAGCAGCTCCCGGACAGGTCCCTATGGCTACACCTTC.